This TCR beta chain was captured in a study of identifying expanded T cells in peripheral blood. Germline lookup yields CDR1 SGDLS and CDR2 YYNGEE. This CDR3 has 16 residues. Trimming at V came to 4 bases and at J to 9 bases, leaving 14 bases not matched to a gene. During the collection period, no donor immune events like infections were recorded. A word on this clone: What it recognizes is unknown.

General study results and limits: Differentially abundant clones: about 1.1 between replicates, 15 to 17 at around 15 days, 19 to 20 at four. Variance in clone template counts between roughly 2-week samples significantly increased with total template count across all healthy donors.

Method: immunoSEQ multiplex PCR; TCRdb's copy keeps in-frame clones and lacks some. The sample includes about 94,000 clones, 88% seen only once; the top ten take approximately 5.4%. The chain carries TRBV9 and TRBJ2-1, with TRBD2 identical over 9 bases. Input material: blood. The sequence was obtained from a person aged 18-69 years in good health. CDR3 loop: CASSFTVAGGRGEQFF. The CDR3 nucleotides are TGTGCCAGCAGCTTTACGGTGGCGGGGGGGCGAGGTGAGCAGTTCTTC.